Listed below are T cell receptor beta chains from one sample, sequenced in a study of memory CD4+ T cells and cytomegalovirus serostatus. Clones were sequenced by immunoSEQ multiplex PCR, and TCRdb holds only the in-frame ones, with some missing. The table shows some 73,000 clones, with around 80% occurring only once. The sequenced sample was memory CD4+ T cells from blood. Receptors were obtained from an adult in good health and CMV-seropositive. The CDR3 runs from the conserved cysteine through the conserved F or W. The order of the fields is J gene, V gene, D gene, clone size, CDR3 DNA, CDR3 protein. D genes are given only for firm matches. Clone size appears in some rows only: once, few, many, or a class for an expanded clone.

>TRBJ2-2|TRBV2|TRBD2|-
TGTGCCAGCGCCGGGACTAGCGTTGGCACCGGGGAGCTGTTTTTT
CASAGTSVGTGELFF
>TRBJ2-3|TRBV9|-|-
TGTGCCAGCAGCGTAGCGGCTAGTCGAGATACGCAGTATTTT
CASSVAASRDTQYF
>TRBJ1-1|TRBV5-1|-|-
TGCGCCAGCAGCTTATTGGGGTTCCGAGAGAACACTGAAGCTTTCTTT
CASSLLGFRENTEAFF
>TRBJ1-1|TRBV19|-|-
TGTGCCACCTCGTTGCGGGGCACTGAAGCTTTCTTT
CATSLRGTEAFF
>TRBJ2-2|TRBV2|-|-
TGTGCCACCAGAGAAGGGGCCGGGGAGCTGTTTTTT
CATREGAGELFF
>TRBJ1-5|TRBV5-1|TRBD1|few
TGCGCCAGCAGCTTGAAAGGGGGCGGGCAGCCCCAGCATTTT
CASSLKGGGQPQHF
>TRBJ1-2|TRBV6-6|-|-
TGTGCCAGCAGCCTCAGGGGTATAGGCTATGGCTACACCTTC
CASSLRGIGYGYTF
>TRBJ2-5|TRBV6-4|TRBD2|-
TGTGCCAGCAGTGAAGGCGGGACTAGTGGGGAGACCCAGTACTTC
CASSEGGTSGETQYF
>TRBJ1-1|TRBV2|TRBD1|-
TGTGCCAGCAGTGGGTCACAGGGGGCAGAATGGGACACTGAAGCTTTCTTT
CASSGSQGAEWDTEAFF
>TRBJ1-1|TRBV7-9|TRBD1|-
TGTGCCAGCAGCTTGACAGGGAAGGCTGAAGCTTTCTTT
CASSLTGKAEAFF
>TRBJ1-1|TRBV19|-|-
TGTGCCAGTAGTACTTCCGGGACTTACGCCGTCAGCACTGAAGCTTTCTTT
CASSTSGTYAVSTEAFF